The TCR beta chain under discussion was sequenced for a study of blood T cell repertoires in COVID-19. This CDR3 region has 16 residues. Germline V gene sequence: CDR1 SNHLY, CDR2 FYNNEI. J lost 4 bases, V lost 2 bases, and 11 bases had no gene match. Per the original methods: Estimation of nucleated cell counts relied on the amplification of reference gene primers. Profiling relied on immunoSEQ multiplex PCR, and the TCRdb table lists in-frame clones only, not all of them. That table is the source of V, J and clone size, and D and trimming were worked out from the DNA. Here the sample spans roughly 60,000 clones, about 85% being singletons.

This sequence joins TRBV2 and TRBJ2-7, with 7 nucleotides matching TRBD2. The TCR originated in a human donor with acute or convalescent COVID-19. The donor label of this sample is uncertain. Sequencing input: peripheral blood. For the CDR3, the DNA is TGTGCCAGCAGTGAACCGGGGCTAGCGGTTAGATACGAGCAGTACTTC. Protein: CASSEPGLAVRYEQYF.